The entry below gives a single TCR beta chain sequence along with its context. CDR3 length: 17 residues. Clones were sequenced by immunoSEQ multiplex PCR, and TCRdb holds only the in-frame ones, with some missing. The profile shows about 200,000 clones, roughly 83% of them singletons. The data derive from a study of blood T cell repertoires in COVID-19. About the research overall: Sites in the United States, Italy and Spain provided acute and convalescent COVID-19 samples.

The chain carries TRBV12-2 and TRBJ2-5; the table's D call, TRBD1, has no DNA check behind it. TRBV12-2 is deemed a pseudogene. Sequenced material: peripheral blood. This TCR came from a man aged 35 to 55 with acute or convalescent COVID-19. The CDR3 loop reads CASRLRHALTVQETQYF. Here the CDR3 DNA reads TGTGCAAGTCGCTTGCGCCACGCGTTGACAGTCCAAGAGACCCAGTACTTC.